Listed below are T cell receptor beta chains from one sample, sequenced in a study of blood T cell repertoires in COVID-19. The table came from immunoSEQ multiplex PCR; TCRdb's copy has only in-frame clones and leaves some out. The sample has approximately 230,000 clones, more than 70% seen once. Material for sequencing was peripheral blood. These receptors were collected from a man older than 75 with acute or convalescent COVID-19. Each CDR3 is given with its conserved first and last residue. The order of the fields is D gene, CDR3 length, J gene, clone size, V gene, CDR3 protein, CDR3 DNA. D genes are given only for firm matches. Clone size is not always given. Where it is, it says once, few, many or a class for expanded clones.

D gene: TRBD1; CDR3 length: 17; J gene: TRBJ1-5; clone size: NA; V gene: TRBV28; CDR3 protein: CASSPHRPGQGSTAQHF; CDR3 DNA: TGTGCCAGCAGTCCACATAGGCCCGGACAGGGTTCTACGGCCCAGCATTTT
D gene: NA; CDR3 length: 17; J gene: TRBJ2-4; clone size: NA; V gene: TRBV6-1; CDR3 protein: CASSELHGTLAKNIQYF; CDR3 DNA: TGTGCCAGCAGTGAACTCCATGGTACTCTAGCCAAAAACATTCAGTACTTC
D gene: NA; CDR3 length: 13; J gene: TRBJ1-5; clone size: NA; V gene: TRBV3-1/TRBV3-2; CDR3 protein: CASSQGNNQPQHF; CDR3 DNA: TGTGCCAGCAGCCAAGGTAATAATCAGCCCCAGCATTTT
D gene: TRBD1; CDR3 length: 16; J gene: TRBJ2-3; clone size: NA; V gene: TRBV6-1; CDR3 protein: CASSGNRGFSADTQYF; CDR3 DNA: TGTGCCAGCAGTGGTAACAGGGGTTTTAGCGCAGATACGCAGTATTTT
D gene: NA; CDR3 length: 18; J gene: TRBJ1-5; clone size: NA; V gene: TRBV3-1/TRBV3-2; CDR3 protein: CASSQSWGDGGISQPQHF; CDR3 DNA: TGTGCCAGCAGCCAGAGCTGGGGAGATGGGGGCATCAGTCAGCCCCAGCATTTT
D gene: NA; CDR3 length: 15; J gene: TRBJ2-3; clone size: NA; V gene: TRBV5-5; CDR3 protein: CASSFHGQPTDTQYF; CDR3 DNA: TGTGCCAGCAGCTTTCATGGACAGCCCACAGATACGCAGTATTTT
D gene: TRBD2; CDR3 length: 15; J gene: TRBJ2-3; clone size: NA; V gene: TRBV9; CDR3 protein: CASSALAGGTDTQYF; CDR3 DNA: TGTGCCAGCAGCGCACTAGCGGGAGGGACAGATACGCAGTATTTT
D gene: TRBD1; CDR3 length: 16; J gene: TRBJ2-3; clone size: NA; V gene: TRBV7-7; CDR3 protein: CASSLGVGQGGHTQYF; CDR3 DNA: TGTGCTAGCAGCTTAGGCGTGGGACAGGGGGGACATACGCAGTATTTT
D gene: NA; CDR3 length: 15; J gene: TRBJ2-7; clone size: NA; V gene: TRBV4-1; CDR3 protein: CASSQEALRSYEQYF; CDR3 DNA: TGCGCCAGCAGCCAAGAGGCCCTTCGTTCCTACGAGCAGTACTTC
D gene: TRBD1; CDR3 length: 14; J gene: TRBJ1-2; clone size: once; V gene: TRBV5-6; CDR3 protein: CASSLVGTVNGYTF; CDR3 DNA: TGTGCCAGCAGCTTGGTTGGGACAGTCAATGGCTACACCTTC
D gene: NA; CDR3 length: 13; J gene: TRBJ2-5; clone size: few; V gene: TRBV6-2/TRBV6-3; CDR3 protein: CASSRPTGVAQYF; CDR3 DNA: TGTGCCAGCAGTCGACCCACGGGGGTAGCCCAGTACTTC
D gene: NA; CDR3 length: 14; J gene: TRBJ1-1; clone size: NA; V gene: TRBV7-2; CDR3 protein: CASSLVAGSTEAFF; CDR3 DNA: TGTGCCAGCAGCTTAGTTGCGGGATCCACTGAAGCTTTCTTT
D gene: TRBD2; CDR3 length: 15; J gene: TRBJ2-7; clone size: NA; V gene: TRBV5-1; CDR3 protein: CASSLGTSGSYEQYF; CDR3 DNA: TGCGCCAGCAGCTTGGGGACTAGCGGGTCCTACGAGCAGTACTTC
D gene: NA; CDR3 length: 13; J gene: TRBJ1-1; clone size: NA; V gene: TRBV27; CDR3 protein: CASSFDWDTEAFF; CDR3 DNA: TGTGCCAGCAGTTTTGACTGGGACACTGAAGCTTTCTTT
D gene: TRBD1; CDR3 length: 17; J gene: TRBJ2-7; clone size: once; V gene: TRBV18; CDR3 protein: CASSPLGPGTGDYEQYF; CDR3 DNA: TGTGCCAGCTCACCACTTGGCCCCGGGACAGGGGACTACGAGCAGTACTTC
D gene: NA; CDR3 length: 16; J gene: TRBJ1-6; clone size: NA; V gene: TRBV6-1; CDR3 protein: CASSEDGSSYNSPLHF; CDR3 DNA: TGTGCCAGCAGTGAAGACGGGAGCTCCTATAATTCACCCCTCCACTTT
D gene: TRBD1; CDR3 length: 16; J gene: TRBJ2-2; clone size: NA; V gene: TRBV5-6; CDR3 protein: CASTRGPTGDTGELFF; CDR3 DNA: TGTGCCAGCACCCGGGGACCCACAGGGGACACCGGGGAGCTGTTTTTT
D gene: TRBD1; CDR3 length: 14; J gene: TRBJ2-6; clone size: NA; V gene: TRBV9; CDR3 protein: CASRGQAGANVLTF; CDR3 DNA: TGTGCCAGCAGAGGACAGGCCGGGGCCAACGTCCTGACTTTC
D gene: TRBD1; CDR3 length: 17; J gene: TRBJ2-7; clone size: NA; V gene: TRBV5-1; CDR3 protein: CASSLALGQNLPYEQYF; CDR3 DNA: TGCGCCAGCAGCTTGGCCCTGGGACAGAACTTACCCTACGAGCAGTACTTC
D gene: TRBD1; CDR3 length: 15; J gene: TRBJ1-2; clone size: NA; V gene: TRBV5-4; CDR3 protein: CASSQQGMELYGYTF; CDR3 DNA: TGTGCCAGCAGCCAACAGGGGATGGAGCTCTATGGCTACACCTTC
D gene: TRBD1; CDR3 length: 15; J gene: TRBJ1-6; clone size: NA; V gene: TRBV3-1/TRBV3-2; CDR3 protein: CASSPPGQYNSPLHF; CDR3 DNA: TGTGCCAGCAGCCCACCGGGACAGTATAATTCACCCCTCCACTTT
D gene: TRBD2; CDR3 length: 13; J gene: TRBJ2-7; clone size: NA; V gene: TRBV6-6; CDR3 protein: CASSSGRAYEQYF; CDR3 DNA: TGTGCCAGCAGTAGCGGGAGGGCCTACGAGCAGTACTTC
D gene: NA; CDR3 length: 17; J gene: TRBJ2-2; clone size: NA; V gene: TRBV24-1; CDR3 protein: CATSDTQGRTNTGELFF; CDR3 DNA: TGTGCCACCAGTGATACGCAGGGGCGTACGAACACCGGGGAGCTGTTTTTT
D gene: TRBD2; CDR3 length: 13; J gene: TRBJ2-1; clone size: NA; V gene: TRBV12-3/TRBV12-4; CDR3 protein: CASSTGTRNEQFF; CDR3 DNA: TGTGCCAGCAGTACCGGGACTAGAAATGAGCAGTTCTTC
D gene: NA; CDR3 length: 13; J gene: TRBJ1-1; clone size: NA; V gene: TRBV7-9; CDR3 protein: CASSRRADTEAFF; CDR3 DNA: TGTGCCAGCAGCAGGAGGGCCGACACTGAAGCTTTCTTT
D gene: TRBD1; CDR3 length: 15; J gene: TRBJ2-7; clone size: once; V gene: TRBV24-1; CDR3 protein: CATSDAGTGGYEQYF; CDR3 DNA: TGTGCCACCAGTGATGCTGGGACAGGGGGATACGAGCAGTACTTC
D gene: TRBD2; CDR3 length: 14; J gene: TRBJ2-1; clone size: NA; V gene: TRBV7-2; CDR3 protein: CASSSSGNMNEQFF; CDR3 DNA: TGTGCCAGCAGCTCTAGCGGGAATATGAATGAGCAGTTCTTC
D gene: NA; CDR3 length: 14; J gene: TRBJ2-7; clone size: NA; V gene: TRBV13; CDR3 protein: CASSSSGHTYEQYF; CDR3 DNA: TGTGCCAGCAGCTCCTCTGGACACACGTACGAGCAGTACTTC
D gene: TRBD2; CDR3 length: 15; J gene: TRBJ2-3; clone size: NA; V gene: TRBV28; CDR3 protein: CASSLSASGKHTQYF; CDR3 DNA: TGTGCCAGCAGTTTGTCGGCTAGCGGGAAGCATACGCAGTATTTT
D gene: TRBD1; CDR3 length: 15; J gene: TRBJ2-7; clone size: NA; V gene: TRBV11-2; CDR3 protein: CASSLEAGGRYEQYF; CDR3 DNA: TGTGCCAGCAGCTTAGAGGCAGGGGGCAGGTACGAGCAGTACTTC
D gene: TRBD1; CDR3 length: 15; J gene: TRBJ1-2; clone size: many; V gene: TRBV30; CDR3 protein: CAWSRFPGQAYGYTF; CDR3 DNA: TGTGCCTGGAGTCGTTTCCCGGGACAGGCCTATGGCTACACCTTC
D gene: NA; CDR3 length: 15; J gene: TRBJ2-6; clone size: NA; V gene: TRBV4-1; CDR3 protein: CASSQVLSGANVLTF; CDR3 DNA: TGCGCCAGCAGCCAAGTCCTCTCTGGGGCCAACGTCCTGACTTTC
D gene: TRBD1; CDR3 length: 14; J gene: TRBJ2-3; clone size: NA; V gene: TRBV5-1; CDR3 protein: CASSLEGARDTQYF; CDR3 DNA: TGCGCCAGCAGCTTGGAGGGGGCCAGGGATACGCAGTATTTT
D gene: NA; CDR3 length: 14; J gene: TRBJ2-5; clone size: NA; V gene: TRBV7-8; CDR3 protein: CASSFDSLTETQYF; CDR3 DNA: TGTGCCAGCAGCTTCGACAGCCTGACGGAGACCCAGTACTTC
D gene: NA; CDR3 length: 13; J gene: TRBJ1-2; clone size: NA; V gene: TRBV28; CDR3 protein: CASHVPGARGYTF; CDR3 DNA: TGTGCCAGCCATGTACCAGGGGCCCGTGGCTACACCTTC
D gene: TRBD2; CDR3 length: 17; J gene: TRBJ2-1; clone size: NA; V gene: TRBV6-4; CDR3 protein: CASSDVAGGFSYNEQFF; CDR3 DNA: TGTGCCAGCAGTGACGTAGCGGGGGGCTTCTCCTACAATGAGCAGTTCTTC
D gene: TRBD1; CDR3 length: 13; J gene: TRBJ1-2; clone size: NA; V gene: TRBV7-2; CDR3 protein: CGHRGPNNYGYTF; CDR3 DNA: TGTGGTCACAGGGGGCCCAATAACTATGGCTACACCTTC
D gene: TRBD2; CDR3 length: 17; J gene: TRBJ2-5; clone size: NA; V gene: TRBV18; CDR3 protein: CASSPISGSQVGETQYF; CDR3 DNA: TGTGCCAGCTCACCGATTAGCGGGAGCCAGGTAGGAGAGACCCAGTACTTC
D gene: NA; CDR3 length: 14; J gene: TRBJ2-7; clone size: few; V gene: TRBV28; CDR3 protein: CASTSAGRPYEQYF; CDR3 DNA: TGTGCCAGCACCTCGGCAGGGCGGCCCTACGAGCAGTACTTC
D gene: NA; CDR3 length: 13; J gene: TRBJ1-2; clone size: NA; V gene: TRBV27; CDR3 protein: CASSAGGDYGYTF; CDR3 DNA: TGTGCCAGCAGCGCAGGAGGGGACTATGGCTACACCTTC
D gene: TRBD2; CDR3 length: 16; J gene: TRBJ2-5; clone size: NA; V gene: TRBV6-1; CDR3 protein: CASSEPSGRLEETQYF; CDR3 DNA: TGTGCCAGCAGTGAACCTAGCGGGAGGTTAGAAGAGACCCAGTACTTC
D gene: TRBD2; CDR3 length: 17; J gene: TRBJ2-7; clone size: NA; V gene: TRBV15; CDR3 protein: CATSRDRGAGVAYEQYF; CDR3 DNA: TGTGCCACCAGCAGAGATAGGGGAGCGGGAGTCGCCTACGAGCAGTACTTC
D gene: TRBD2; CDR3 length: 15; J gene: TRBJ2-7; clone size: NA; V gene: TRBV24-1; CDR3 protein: CATSDFTSGSYEQYF; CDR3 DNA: TGTGCCACCAGTGATTTCACTAGCGGGTCCTACGAGCAGTACTTC